One TCR beta chain is described in this entry. V was cut by 4 bases and J by 6 bases, with 16 bases left in between. The CDR3 is 15 amino acids. Germline V CDR1 and CDR2: SGHTA, FQGNSA. The study recruited people aged roughly 18 to 95 years across approximately 25 US areas. Symptom resolution, clearance, or two negative PCRs marked donors in Cohort 3 as recovered. The sample originates from a study of blood T cell repertoires in COVID-19. Across the whole study: Acute and convalescent COVID-19 samples came from the United States, Italy and Spain. PBMCs, B-cell-depleted T cells, or T cells were the source of the cDNA or gDNA that made up the material.

Here immunoSEQ multiplex PCR was the method, and the copy in TCRdb shows in-frame clones only, minus some. This sample has under 450,000 clones, with 80% to 90% found just once. The origin of this receptor is a young man who had recovered from COVID-19. Sequencing was performed on PBMCs or T cells enriched from blood (not recorded which). J is TRBJ2-1 and V is TRBV7-2; D possibly corresponds to TRBD1 (6 bases). CDR3 DNA: TGTGCCAGCAGCTGGGGAGAAACAGGGTTCAATGAGCAGTTCTTC. It translates to CASSWGETGFNEQFF.